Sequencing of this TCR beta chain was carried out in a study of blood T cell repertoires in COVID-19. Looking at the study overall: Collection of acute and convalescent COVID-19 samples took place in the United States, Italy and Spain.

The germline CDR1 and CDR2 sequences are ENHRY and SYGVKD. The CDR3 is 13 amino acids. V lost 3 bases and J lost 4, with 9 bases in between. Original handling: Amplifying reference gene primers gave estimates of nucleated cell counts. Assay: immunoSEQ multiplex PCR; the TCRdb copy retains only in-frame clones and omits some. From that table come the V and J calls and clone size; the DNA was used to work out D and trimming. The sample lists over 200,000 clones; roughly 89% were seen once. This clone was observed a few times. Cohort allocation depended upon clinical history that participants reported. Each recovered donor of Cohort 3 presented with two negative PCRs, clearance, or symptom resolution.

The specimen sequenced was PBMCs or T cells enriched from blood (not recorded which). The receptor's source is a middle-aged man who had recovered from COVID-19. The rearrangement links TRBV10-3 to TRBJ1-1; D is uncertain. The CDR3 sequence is CAISESGSTEAFF. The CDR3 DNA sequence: TGTGCCATCAGTGAATCGGGGAGCACTGAAGCTTTCTTT.